The source of this T cell receptor (beta chain) is a study of cytomegalovirus exposure and HLA in healthy donors. This clone was detected a few times. The CDR3 contains 14 residues. Trimming cost V 4 bases and J 7 bases, with 13 bases left between them. Germline-derived CDR1 and CDR2 are MGHDK and SYGVNS. 13 Jbeta primers and 60 Vbeta primers were used for the PCR. Generated by immunoSEQ multiplex PCR, the TCRdb table keeps only in-frame clones and is missing some. The sample lists 100,000 to 150,000 clones; roughly 80% were seen once. This TCR came from a man younger than 45 in good health and CMV-seronegative. Sample: PBMCs. The chain links TRBV25-1 to TRBJ1-4; maybe TRBD1 (6 bases). CDR3 residues: CASSGQEEGEKLFF. The CDR3 DNA sequence: TGTGCCAGCAGTGGACAGGAAGAGGGTGAAAAACTGTTTTTT.